Below are 6 T cell receptor beta chains sequenced from a single sample in a study of spatial heterogeneity in lung cancer. Indicated time point: sample taken at primary tumor resection. TCRdb reprocessed the 5' RACE reads with MiXCR, giving one entry per CDR3 protein. The table lists about 11,000 distinct CDR3 sequences, roughly 5% of them singletons. Findings and limits, study-wide: For expanded intratumoral alpha and beta TCRs, counts tracked tumor mutation counts.

The antigens of these receptors remain unknown. The specimen was lung tumor tissue, collected at surgery. These receptors all stem from a male donor with early-stage non-small cell lung cancer.

On this clonotype: A much bigger clone sits one base away, suggesting this may be a read error. With the library built for alpha chains, this beta chain is off target and its frequency is not meaningful. The genes are TRBV28 and TRBJ2-2; TRBD2 aligns across 9 bases. The CDR3 covers 17 residues. After removal of 2 bases from V and 5 bases from J, the junction contained 9 bases not matched to a gene. Germline loops: CDR1 MDHEN, CDR2 SYDVKM. The CDR3 DNA reads TGTGCCAGCAGTTTAATTGGCGGGAGGGCCTGGACCGGGGAGCTGTTTTTT. The encoded protein is CASSLIGGRAWTGELFF.

This clonotype was detected only a few times. In a library made to pick up alpha chains, this beta chain is a stray read with a size that means little. V gene TRBV27 combines with J gene TRBJ2-3, with D possibly matching TRBD2 (7 bases). The germline gives CDR1 MNHEY, CDR2 SMNVEV (reference sequence). V lost 2 bases and J lost 3, with 15 bases in between. This CDR3 is 16 amino acids long. In DNA form, the CDR3 reads TGTGCCAGCAGTTTAGTGGGCGGGGGCTTGACAGATACGCAGTATTTT. Protein sequence: CASSLVGGGLTDTQYF.

In this sample, this clonotype turned up a few times. This beta chain turned up in a library designed for alpha chains; as an off-target read, its abundance says little. The chain is built from TRBV6-5 and TRBJ1-4; no definite D call. Per germline, CDR1 MNHEY and CDR2 SVGAGI. The CDR3 is 13 residues long. V lost 2 bases, J lost 8 bases, and 9 bases lay in between. The CDR3 DNA follows: TGTGCCAGCAGTTACCAGAAGGCAGAAAAACTGTTTTTT. It encodes CASSYQKAEKLFF.

With regard to this clonotype: This beta chain was picked up by a library intended for alpha chains and is off target, so its count carries little meaning. The V and J genes are TRBV5-5 and TRBJ1-1; D is undetermined. There are 15 residues in the CDR3. Germline CDR1 is SGHKS and CDR2 is YYEKEE (reference sequence). Trimming left V 0 bases short and J 1 base short, with 10 bases between. CDR3 DNA sequence: TGTGCCAGCAGCTTGGGTACAGCTCGGAACACTGAAGCTTTCTTT. It yields the protein CASSLGTARNTEAFF.

In its sample, this clonotype ranks as large. A library made for alpha chains picked up this beta chain off target, so its size means little. The chain carries TRBV9 and TRBJ1-1, with a weak D call TRBD1 (6 bases). CDR3 length: 16 amino acids. Trimming removed 4 bases at V and 0 bases at J, with 16 bases between. Germline V lookup: CDR1 SGDLS, CDR2 YYNGEE. The CDR3 nucleotides are TGTGCCAGCAGCAGCGGACAGACTAGATTGAACACTGAAGCTTTCTTT. Translated, it gives CASSSGQTRLNTEAFF.

This clonotype was seen ten or more times. Being off target in a library aimed at alpha chains, this beta chain has a size of little meaning. The chain uses TRBV20-1 and TRBJ1-5; a possible D gene is TRBD1 (6 bases). The V gene's germline CDR1 is DFQATT and CDR2 SNEGSKA (reference sequence). This CDR3 has 12 residues. In DNA, the CDR3 is TGCAGGGGGGCGGGGGTGAGGCAGCCCCAGCATTTT. It encodes CRGAGVRQPQHF.